The following is a T cell receptor (beta chain) sequence with its context. The specificity of this receptor is unknown. There are no base qualities to consult, and no much larger clone falls within one base. At diagnosis, tumor, uninvolved tumor-adjacent lung and peripheral blood were collected and then preserved as a mix of FFPE and fresh-frozen material. For TCR repertoire profiling, blood samples were analyzed in the form of peripheral blood mononuclear cells. The immunoSEQ Assay was used to sequence TCR beta CDR3 regions from DNA. As for how the authors treated the data: To compute T cell density, TCR beta template counts were normalized to usable DNA, which was estimated by amplifying housekeeping genes. Using the preseqR package, richness was estimated by extrapolating to 120,000 templates for tissue samples and 400,000 templates for PBMC samples. Clonality was calculated as one minus Pielou's evenness. To identify tissue-enriched TCRs, differential abundance testing was run on productive amino-acid clonotypes with a minimum total count of 5 and an alpha of 0.1. The Jaccard Index and the Morisita Overlap Index were used to measure how much the repertoires overlapped between compartments. GLIPH clustered TCR beta CDR3s with public tetramer-defined viral CDR3s; viral motifs required at least three viral sequences plus V-gene enrichment. TCRdb carries this immuneACCESS record with in-frame sequences only. Its versions omit some clonotypes, under half of them owing to an unresolved V gene in the studies checked, with the rest unexplained. D and trimming come from the DNA, and the V and J calls and clone size come from that table. Present in this sample are approximately 49,000 clones, roughly 77% of which were seen just once. In total, the top ten clones hold about 15% of the sample.

The data stem from a study of T cells in localized non-small cell lung cancer (TCRdb year 2020). For the study in its entirety: The study analyzed T cell repertoires of 236 early-stage NSCLC patients, comparing tumors and uninvolved tumor-adjacent lungs. All 240 or so NSCLC patients in the cohort were treatment-naive and had localized lung tumors that were resected. A mean age of around 69 years was recorded for the NSCLC patients, of whom approximately 130 were male and over 100 were female. Here is what the overall study found, with its caveats: Higher blood T cell density associated with longer overall survival, while higher adjacent-lung clonality associated with shorter survival. Uninvolved tumor-adjacent lung showed the highest T cell clonality, higher than tumor, which suggests more focused antigenic responses in the uninvolved tumor-adjacent lung. Of the top 100 tumor clones, a median of about 53 were detected in paired uninvolved adjacent lung; 28 were also among that lung's top 100. Since the design was exploratory, TCR variables were selected using unadjusted p-values with no false-discovery rate correction. Because multi-region tumor sequencing was not performed, intratumor heterogeneity could not be ruled out.

V and J are trimmed by 5 bases and 5 bases, and the gene matches miss 7 bases of the junction. From the germline V gene, CDR1 is SGHTA and CDR2 is FQGTGA. Reading from cysteine to phenylalanine, the CDR3 counts 15 amino acids. Only the CDR3 portion is preserved as DNA: 45 bases, with reading frame beginning at the first base. The sample consisted of peripheral blood, taken before any cancer treatment. The source is a man between 40 and 70 years old with stage I squamous cell lung carcinoma. This receptor chain uses TRBV7-3 and TRBJ2-1; 9 bases in between match TRBD2. The sequence in DNA is TGTGCCAGCAGCGTTTCTAGCGGGGCTCACAATGAGCAGTTCTTC. It translates to CASSVSSGAHNEQFF.